These 3 T cell receptor beta chains were all obtained from the same sample, sequenced in a study of neurological immune-mediated disorders. Time point defined: longitudinal time-point 1 (baseline). MiXCR was run by TCRdb on the 5' RACE reads, yielding one entry per CDR3 protein. The sample lists tens of thousands of distinct CDR3 sequences; roughly 13% were seen once. The sequencing sample was made of PBMCs. The receptors were sampled from a female donor with HTLV-1-associated myelopathy (HAM/TSP).

This clonotype was recorded many times. This chain connects TRBV7-8 to TRBJ2-5; D may correspond to TRBD1 or TRBD2 (7 bases each). The CDR3 runs to 17 residues. V was clipped by 2 bases and J by 4 bases, with 20 bases between them. In germline, CDR1 is SGHVS, CDR2 FQNEAQ. The CDR3 coding sequence is TGTGCCAGCAGCTTATTTTCAGGGGGAGGGGGTGGAGAGACCCAGTACTTC. Translation gives CASSLFSGGGGGETQYF.

This clonotype was observed a handful of times. This sequence joins TRBV20-1 and TRBJ2-7, with unresolved D. Trimming shortened V by 0 bases and J by 0 bases, and 6 bases separated the two germline ends. The CDR3 runs 13 residues. Per germline, CDR1 DFQATT and CDR2 SNEGSKA (reference sequence). CDR3 residues: CSAREARSYEQYF. The CDR3, as DNA: TGCAGTGCTAGAGAGGCCCGCTCCTACGAGCAGTACTTC.

The gene calls are TRBV7-9 and TRBJ2-1; possibly TRBD2 for D (6 bases). This CDR3 contains 13 residues. CDR1 is SEHNR, CDR2 FQNEAQ, per germline (reference sequence). V was shortened by 1 base and J by 10 bases, with 11 bases between the two germline ends. CDR3 sequence: CASSLVWGLEQFF. CDR3 DNA: TGTGCCAGCAGCTTAGTTTGGGGACTGGAGCAGTTCTTC. Variable domain in full (rest from reference TRBV7-9 and TRBJ2-1): DTGVSQNPRHKITKRGQNVTFRCDPISEHNRLYWYRQTLGQGPEFLTYFQNEAQLEKSRLLSDRFSAERPKGSFSTLEIQRTEQGDSAMYLCASSLVWGLEQFFGPGTRLTVL.